This T cell receptor (beta chain) was identified in a study of blood T cell repertoires in COVID-19 (dated by TCRdb to the early 2020s). As for the study more broadly: Collaborator samples came from the United States, Italy and Spain and covered acute and convalescent phases of COVID-19. Nearly every sample came with metadata listing a de-identified subject ID, COVID-19 status, age in years and sex. Samples came from the ongoing ImmuneRACE study (first 160 participants) plus 1,254 subjects from 6 global collaborators. The dataset comprised deeply sampled blood TCRbeta repertoires from subjects exposed to, actively infected with, or recovered from COVID-19. The material from the prospective study consisted of cDNA or gDNA derived from T cells, B-cell-depleted T cells, or PBMCs. A freely available public database, intended as a resource for researchers studying the immune response to SARS-CoV-2, is where the repertoires were released. Where HLA class I and class II types were available, the types were taken from metadata supplied by the sample provider, not from assay-based typing.

TCRbeta CDR3 regions were amplified from genomic DNA by means of the immunoSEQ Assay, a bias-controlled multiplex PCR. In the authors' own workflow: Within the assay, amplification of reference gene primers was used to estimate how many nucleated cells each sample contained. Sequence reads were collapsed and filtered to measure the absolute abundance of every unique TCRbeta CDR3 rearrangement. For each sample, productive Simpson clonality was calculated as the square root of Simpson's diversity index over productive rearrangements. Not all clones reach the TCRdb copy of this immuneACCESS table, which keeps in-frame sequences only. Checked studies attribute under half of the gap to unresolved V genes and leave the rest unexplained. V, J and clone size derive from that table, while D and trimming were established from the DNA sequence. This sample comprises hundreds of thousands of clones, roughly nine tenths of them detected only once. 1% of the sample comes from the top ten.

Overall study outcomes, separate from this receptor: Clinical and demographic metadata were provided uncurated, with the amount varying by source and participant.

On this clone itself: Its antigen is currently not known. Base quality data are lacking; no much larger clone is found one base away.

CDR3 length: 14 amino acids, cysteine to phenylalanine. Solely the CDR3 DNA is kept, with 42 bases framed from the first base. V and J are trimmed by 4 bases and 5 bases, and the gene matches miss 7 bases of the junction. CDR1 and CDR2 are read off the germline V gene as SGDLS and YYNGEE. In the prospective study, participants were 18 to 89 years old, resided in about two dozen geographic areas of the United States, and were enrolled through a virtual design. In the prospective study, cohorts were assigned on the basis of participant-reported clinical history obtained from a screening survey and a study questionnaire. Recovered participants in ImmuneRACE Cohort 3 were defined as having two consecutive negative NP/OP PCR tests, clearance from a healthcare professional, or resolution of symptoms. In the prospective study, mobile phlebotomists collected whole blood, serum and a nasopharyngeal or oropharyngeal swab from each participant. Participants in the prospective study had the option to provide additional blood draws and questionnaires over a roughly two-month period. Before DNA extraction, prospective study blood samples were shipped either frozen or at room temperature.

The TCR was taken from a man between 18 and 29 years old who had recovered from COVID-19. The chain employs TRBV9 and TRBJ2-7; the central 9 bases match TRBD2. The specimen was PBMCs or T cells enriched from blood (not recorded which). The DNA sequence is as follows: TGTGCCAGCAGCCGAACTAGCGGGCGACACGAGCAGTACTTC. This translates into CASSRTSGRHEQYF.